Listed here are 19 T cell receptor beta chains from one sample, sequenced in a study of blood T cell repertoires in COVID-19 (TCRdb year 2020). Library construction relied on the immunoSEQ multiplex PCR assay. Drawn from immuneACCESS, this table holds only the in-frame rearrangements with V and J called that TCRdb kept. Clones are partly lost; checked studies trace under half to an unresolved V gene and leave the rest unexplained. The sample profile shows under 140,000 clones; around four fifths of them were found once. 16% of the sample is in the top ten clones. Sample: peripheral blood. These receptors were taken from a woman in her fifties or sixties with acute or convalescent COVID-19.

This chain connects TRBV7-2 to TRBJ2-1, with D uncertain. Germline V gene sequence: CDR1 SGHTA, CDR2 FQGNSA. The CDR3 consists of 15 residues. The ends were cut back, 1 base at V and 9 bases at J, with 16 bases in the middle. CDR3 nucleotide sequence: TGTGCCAGCAGCTTAGGAGGTGGTAGCCCGTCTGAGCAGTTCTTC. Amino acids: CASSLGGGSPSEQFF.

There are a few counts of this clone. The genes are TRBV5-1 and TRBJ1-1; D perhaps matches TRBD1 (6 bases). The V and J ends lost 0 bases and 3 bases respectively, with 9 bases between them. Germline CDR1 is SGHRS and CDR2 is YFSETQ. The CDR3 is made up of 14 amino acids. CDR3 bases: TGCGCCAGCAGCTTGGCAGGGGCGGACACTGAAGCTTTCTTT. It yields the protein CASSLAGADTEAFF.

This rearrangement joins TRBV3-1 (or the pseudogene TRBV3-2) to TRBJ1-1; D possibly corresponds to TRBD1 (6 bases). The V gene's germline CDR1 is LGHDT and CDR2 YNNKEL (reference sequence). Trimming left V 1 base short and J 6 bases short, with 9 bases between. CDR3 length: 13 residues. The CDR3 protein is CASSQVWGPEAFF. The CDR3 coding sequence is TGTGCCAGCAGCCAAGTCTGGGGGCCTGAAGCTTTCTTT.

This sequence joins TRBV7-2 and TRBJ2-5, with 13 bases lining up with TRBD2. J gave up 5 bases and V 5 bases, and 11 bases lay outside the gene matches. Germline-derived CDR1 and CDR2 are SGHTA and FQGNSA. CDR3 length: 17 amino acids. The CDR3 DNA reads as TGTGCCAGCAGCGCGACTAGCGGGGGGCCAAGTTCGGAGACCCAGTACTTC. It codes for CASSATSGGPSSETQYF.

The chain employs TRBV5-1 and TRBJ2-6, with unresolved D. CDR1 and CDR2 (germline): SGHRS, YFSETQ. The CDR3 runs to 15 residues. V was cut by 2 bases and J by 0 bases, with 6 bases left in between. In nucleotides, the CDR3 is TGCGCCAGCAGCTTTGACACCTCTGGGGCCAACGTCCTGACTTTC. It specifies CASSFDTSGANVLTF. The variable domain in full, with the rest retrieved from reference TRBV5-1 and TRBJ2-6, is KAGVTQTPRYLIKTRGQQVTLSCSPISGHRSVSWYQQTPGQGLQFLFEYFSETQRNKGNFPGRFSGRQFSNSRSEMNVSTLELGDSALYLCASSFDTSGANVLTFGAGSRLTVL.

CDR3 sequence: CASSSPAGQETQYF. CDR3 bases: TGTGCCAGCAGTTCACCTGCAGGCCAAGAGACCCAGTACTTC. The chain links TRBV11-3 to TRBJ2-5; no clear D gene. The ends were cut back, 6 bases at V and 1 base at J, with 12 bases in the middle. Germline CDR1 reads SGHNT; CDR2 reads YENEEA. The CDR3 loop spans 14 amino acids.

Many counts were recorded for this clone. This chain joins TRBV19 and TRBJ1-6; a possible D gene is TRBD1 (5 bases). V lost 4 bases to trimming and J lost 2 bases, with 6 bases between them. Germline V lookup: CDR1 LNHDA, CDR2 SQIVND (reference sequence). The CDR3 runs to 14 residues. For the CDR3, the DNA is TGTGCCAGTAGTAGACAGCCCTATAATTCACCCCTCCACTTT. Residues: CASSRQPYNSPLHF. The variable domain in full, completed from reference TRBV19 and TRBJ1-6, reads DGGITQSPKYLFRKEGQNVTLSCEQNLNHDAMYWYRQDPGQGLRLIYYSQIVNDFQKGDIAEGYSVSREKKESFPLTVTSAQKNPTAFYLCASSRQPYNSPLHFGNGTRLTVT.

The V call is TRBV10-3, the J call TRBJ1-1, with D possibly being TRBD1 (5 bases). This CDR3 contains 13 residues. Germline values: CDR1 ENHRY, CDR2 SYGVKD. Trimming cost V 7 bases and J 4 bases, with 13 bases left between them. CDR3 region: CAIMSREGTEAFF. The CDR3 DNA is TGTGCCATCATGAGCAGGGAGGGCACTGAAGCTTTCTTT.

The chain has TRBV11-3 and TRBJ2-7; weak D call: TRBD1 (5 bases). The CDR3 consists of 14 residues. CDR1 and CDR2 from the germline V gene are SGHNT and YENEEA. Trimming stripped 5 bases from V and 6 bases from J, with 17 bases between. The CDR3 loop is CASSLTGSKVEQYF. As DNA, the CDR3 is TGTGCCAGCAGCCTAACAGGCTCGAAGGTCGAGCAGTACTTC.

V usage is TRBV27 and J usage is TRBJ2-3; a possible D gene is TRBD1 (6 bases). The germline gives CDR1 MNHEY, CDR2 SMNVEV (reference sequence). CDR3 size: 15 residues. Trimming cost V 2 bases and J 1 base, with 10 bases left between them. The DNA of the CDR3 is TGTGCCAGCAGTTTAACAGGGATCGGCACAGATACGCAGTATTTT. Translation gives CASSLTGIGTDTQYF.

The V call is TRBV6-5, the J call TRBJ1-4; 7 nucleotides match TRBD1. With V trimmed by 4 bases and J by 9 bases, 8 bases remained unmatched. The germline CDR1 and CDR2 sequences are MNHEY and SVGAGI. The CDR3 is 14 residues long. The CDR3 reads CASSSGTDTKKLFF. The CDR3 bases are TGTGCCAGCAGTTCCGGGACAGATACGAAAAAACTGTTTTTT.

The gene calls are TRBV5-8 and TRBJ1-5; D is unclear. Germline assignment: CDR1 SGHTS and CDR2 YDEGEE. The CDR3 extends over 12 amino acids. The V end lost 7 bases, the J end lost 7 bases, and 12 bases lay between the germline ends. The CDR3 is CASHSIGQPQHF. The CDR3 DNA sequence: TGTGCCAGCCATAGCATCGGCCAGCCCCAGCATTTT.

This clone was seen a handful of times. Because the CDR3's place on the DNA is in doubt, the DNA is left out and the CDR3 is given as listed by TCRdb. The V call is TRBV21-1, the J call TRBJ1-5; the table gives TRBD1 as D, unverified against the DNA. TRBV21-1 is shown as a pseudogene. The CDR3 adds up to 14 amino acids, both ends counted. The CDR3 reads CAPWAAGSNQPQHF.

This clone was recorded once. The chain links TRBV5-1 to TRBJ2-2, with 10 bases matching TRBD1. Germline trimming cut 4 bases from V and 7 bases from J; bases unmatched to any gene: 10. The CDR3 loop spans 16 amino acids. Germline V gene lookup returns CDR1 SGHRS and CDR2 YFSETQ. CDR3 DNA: TGCGCCAGCAGCATTCGACAGGGGGCGGGAGTCGGGGAGCTGTTTTTT. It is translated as CASSIRQGAGVGELFF.

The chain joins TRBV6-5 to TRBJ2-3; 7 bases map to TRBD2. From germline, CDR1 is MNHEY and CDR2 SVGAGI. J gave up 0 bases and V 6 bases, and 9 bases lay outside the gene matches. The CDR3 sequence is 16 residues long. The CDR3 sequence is CASSYGGWGSTDTQYF. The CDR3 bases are TGTGCCAGCAGCTACGGGGGGTGGGGGAGCACAGATACGCAGTATTTT.

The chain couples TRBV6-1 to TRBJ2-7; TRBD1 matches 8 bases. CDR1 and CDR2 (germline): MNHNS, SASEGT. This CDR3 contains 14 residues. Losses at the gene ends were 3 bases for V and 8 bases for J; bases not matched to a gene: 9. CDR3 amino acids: CASSEGQATSKQYF. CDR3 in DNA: TGTGCCAGCAGTGAGGGACAGGCGACTTCCAAGCAGTACTTC.

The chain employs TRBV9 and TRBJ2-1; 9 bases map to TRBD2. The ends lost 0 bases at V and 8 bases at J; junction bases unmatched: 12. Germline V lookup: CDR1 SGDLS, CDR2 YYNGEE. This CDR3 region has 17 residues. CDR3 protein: CASSVAPGGGGQDEQFF. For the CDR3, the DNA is TGTGCCAGCAGCGTAGCTCCGGGCGGGGGGGGACAAGATGAGCAGTTCTTC. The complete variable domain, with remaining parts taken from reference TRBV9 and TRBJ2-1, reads DSGVTQTPKHLITATGQRVTLRCSPRSGDLSVYWYQQSLDQGLQFLIQYYNGEERAKGNILERFSAQQFPDLHSELNLSSLELGDSALYFCASSVAPGGGGQDEQFFGPGTRLTVL.

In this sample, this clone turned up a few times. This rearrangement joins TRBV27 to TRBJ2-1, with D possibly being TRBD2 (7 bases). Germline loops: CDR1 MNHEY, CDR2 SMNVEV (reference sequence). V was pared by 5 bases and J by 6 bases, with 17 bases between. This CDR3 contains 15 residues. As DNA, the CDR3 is TGTGCCAGCAGTCTCTTCTCCGGGGGGCGCAATGAGCAGTTCTTC. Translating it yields CASSLFSGGRNEQFF.

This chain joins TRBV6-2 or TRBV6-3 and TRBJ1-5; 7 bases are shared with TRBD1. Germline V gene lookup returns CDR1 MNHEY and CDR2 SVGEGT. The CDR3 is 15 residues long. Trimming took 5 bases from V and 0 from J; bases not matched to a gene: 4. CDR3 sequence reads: CASSTGAYSNQPQHF. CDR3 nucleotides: TGTGCCAGCAGTACAGGGGCTTATAGCAATCAGCCCCAGCATTTT.